The text below deals with one T cell receptor (beta chain). MiXCR was run by TCRdb on the 5' RACE reads, yielding one entry per CDR3 protein. The sample includes 450,000 or so distinct CDR3 sequences, 20% to 25% of them seen just once. The data were obtained in a study of identical twins. With 6 bases clipped from V and 4 bases from J, the junction kept 7 bases outside the gene matches. The length of the CDR3 is 14 residues. The sample also formed part of further work on T cells expressing NK-cell markers. From that report: One of the eight sequenced donors was seronegative, whereas the other seven were HCMV-seropositive. The use of an anti-gamma-delta TCR antibody, which was added in several experiments, restricted sorting to T cells expressing alpha-beta TCR.

Source material: CD4+ T cells sorted from blood. The chain carries TRBV12-3 or TRBV12-4 and TRBJ2-3; 7 positions match TRBD1. The receptor was isolated from a woman under 30 in good health. Here the CDR3 DNA reads TGTGCCAGCAGCCTTAGACAGGGACCAGATACGCAGTATTTT. Translating it yields CASSLRQGPDTQYF.